The rows below give T cell receptor beta chains drawn from one sample of a study of blood T cell repertoires in COVID-19. The repertoire was sequenced with immunoSEQ multiplex PCR; TCRdb's copy has only in-frame clones and lacks some. The repertoire has 130,000 or so clones, roughly three quarters of them found once; the top ten carry under 2.5%. The sequenced sample was peripheral blood. Receptor source: a woman aged 70-85 years with acute or convalescent COVID-19. CDR3s include the opening cysteine and the closing phenylalanine or tryptophan. A D gene is named only where the DNA matches it firmly. Not every row has a clone size; where given, it reads once, few, many or a size class.

TRBJ2-3 | NA | TRBV10-2 | NA | CASSADWHTDTQYF | TGCGCCAGCAGCGCGGACTGGCACACAGATACGCAGTATTTT
TRBJ2-3 | NA | TRBV28 | few | CASSPPGVLDTQYF | TGTGCCAGCAGTCCCCCAGGGGTGCTAGATACGCAGTATTTT
TRBJ2-3 | TRBD2 | TRBV7-7 | NA | CASSQRLAGGADTQYF | TGTGCCAGCAGCCAGAGACTAGCGGGGGGGGCAGATACGCAGTATTTT
TRBJ2-7 | NA | TRBV28 | NA | CASSQVTYEQYF | TGTGCCAGCAGTCAGGTCACCTACGAGCAGTACTTC
TRBJ1-1 | NA | TRBV27 | many | CASSLGGTLNTEAFF | TGTGCCAGCAGTTTAGGCGGGACCTTGAACACTGAAGCTTTCTTT
TRBJ2-2 | NA | TRBV15 | NA | CATSRDLATVGTGELFF | TGTGCCACCAGCAGAGATCTAGCGACGGTCGGCACCGGGGAGCTGTTTTTT
TRBJ1-2 | NA | TRBV10-3 | NA | CAISEAGLESSGYTF | TGTGCCATCAGTGAGGCGGGGTTAGAGTCGTCCGGCTACACCTTC
TRBJ1-3 | NA | TRBV5-6 | NA | CASSLAQGAGNTIYF | TGTGCCAGCAGCTTGGCACAGGGAGCTGGAAACACCATATATTTT
TRBJ2-7 | TRBD2 | TRBV15 | NA | CATSRRGTRSEQYF | TGTGCCACCAGCAGAAGAGGGACTAGATCCGAGCAGTACTTC
TRBJ2-7 | TRBD2 | TRBV7-2 | NA | CASSDTSGRSYEQYF | TGTGCCAGCAGCGATACTAGCGGCCGCTCCTACGAGCAGTACTTC
TRBJ1-2 | NA | TRBV6-5 | once | CASSYSSISGVGGYTF | TGTGCCAGCAGTTACTCGAGTATTTCAGGGGTCGGTGGCTACACCTTC
TRBJ1-2 | TRBD1 | TRBV5-8 | NA | CASSLRNRGRVPYTF | TGTGCCAGCAGCTTGCGAAACAGGGGGCGCGTCCCCTACACCTTC
TRBJ2-1 | NA | TRBV27 | NA | CASSRPGQLNEQFF | TGTGCCAGCAGCCGACCGGGACAACTGAATGAGCAGTTCTTC
TRBJ1-3 | NA | TRBV3-1/TRBV3-2 | NA | CASSRRQDRDTIYF | TGTGCCAGCAGCCGTCGACAGGATAGGGACACCATATATTTT
TRBJ1-3 | NA | TRBV19 | NA | CASSPTATGNTIYF | TGTGCCAGTAGTCCGACAGCGACTGGAAACACCATATATTTT
TRBJ1-1 | TRBD1 | TRBV5-1 | NA | CASSPTDRVTEAFF | TGCGCCAGCAGCCCAACGGACAGGGTCACTGAAGCTTTCTTT
TRBJ2-7 | NA | TRBV3-1/TRBV3-2 | NA | CASSQDSGYEQYF | TGTGCCAGCAGCCAAGATTCGGGTTACGAGCAGTACTTC
TRBJ2-2 | TRBD2 | TRBV27 | many | CASSPGRSGSVFGELFF | TGTGCCAGCAGCCCCGGGAGGAGCGGGAGCGTGTTCGGGGAGCTGTTTTTT
TRBJ1-1 | NA | TRBV5-1 | few | CASRGSGTRRMNTEAFF | TGCGCCAGCAGAGGGTCCGGGACACGGCGGATGAACACTGAAGCTTTCTTT
TRBJ2-6 | NA | TRBV6-5 | NA | CVVRGRGANVLTF | TGTGTAGTGCGGGGACGAGGGGCCAACGTCCTGACTTTC
TRBJ2-3 | TRBD2 | TRBV3-1/TRBV3-2 | NA | CASSQGRADTQYF | TGTGCCAGCAGCCAGGGGAGGGCAGATACGCAGTATTTT
TRBJ1-1 | NA | TRBV9 | NA | CASSVVEEYTEAFF | TGTGCCAGCAGCGTAGTGGAGGAGTACACTGAAGCTTTCTTT
TRBJ2-7 | NA | TRBV6-5 | NA | CASSFSGSGGEQYF | TGTGCCAGCAGTTTTTCCGGGTCCGGAGGAGAGCAGTACTTC
TRBJ1-2 | NA | TRBV28 | NA | CASSLSGSASYGYTF | TGTGCCAGCAGTTTGAGTGGCAGCGCTTCTTATGGCTACACCTTC
TRBJ2-1 | TRBD2 | TRBV15 | NA | CATSRERGTSGGKEFF | TGTGCCACCAGCAGAGAGCGCGGGACTAGCGGGGGGAAGGAGTTCTTC
TRBJ1-2 | NA | TRBV29-1 | many | CSVSGGRDYGYTF | TGCAGCGTGTCGGGGGGGCGCGACTATGGCTACACCTTC
TRBJ1-1 | NA | TRBV11-3 | NA | CASSAGFRTEAFF | TGTGCCAGCAGCGCAGGGTTTCGGACTGAAGCTTTCTTT